This entry concerns a single T cell receptor beta chain. CDR1 MNHEY and CDR2 SVGAGI come from the germline V gene. Trimming stripped 4 bases from V and 6 bases from J, with 16 bases between. The CDR3 has 14 residues. These data are taken from a study of blood T cell repertoires in COVID-19. As processed by the authors: Estimation of nucleated cell counts relied on the amplification of reference gene primers. Profiled with immunoSEQ multiplex PCR; TCRdb holds only in-frame clones, not every one. The V and J calls and clone size come from that table; D and trimming were worked out from the DNA. The sample carries tens of thousands of clones, roughly 90% recorded once.

The receptor was isolated from a human donor with active COVID-19. The donor label of this sample is uncertain. The rearrangement uses TRBV6-5 and TRBJ2-7; TRBD1 is a possible D gene (6 bases). Sequencing was carried out using peripheral blood. The CDR3 reads CASSSRQVLGEQYF. CDR3 nucleotide sequence: TGTGCCAGCAGTTCCCGACAGGTCCTCGGCGAGCAGTACTTC.